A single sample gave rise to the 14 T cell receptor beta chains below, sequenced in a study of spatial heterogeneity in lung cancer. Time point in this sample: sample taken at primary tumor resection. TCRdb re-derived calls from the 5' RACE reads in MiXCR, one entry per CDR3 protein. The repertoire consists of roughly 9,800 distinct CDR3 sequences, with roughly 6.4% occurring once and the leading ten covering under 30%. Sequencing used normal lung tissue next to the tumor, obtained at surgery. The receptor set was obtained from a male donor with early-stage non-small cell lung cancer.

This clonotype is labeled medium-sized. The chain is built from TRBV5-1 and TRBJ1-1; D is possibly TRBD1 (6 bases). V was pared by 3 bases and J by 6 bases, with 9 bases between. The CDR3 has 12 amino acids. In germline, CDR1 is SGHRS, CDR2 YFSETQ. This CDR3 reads CASSSQGPEAFF. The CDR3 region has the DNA TGCGCCAGCAGCTCACAGGGCCCTGAAGCTTTCTTT.

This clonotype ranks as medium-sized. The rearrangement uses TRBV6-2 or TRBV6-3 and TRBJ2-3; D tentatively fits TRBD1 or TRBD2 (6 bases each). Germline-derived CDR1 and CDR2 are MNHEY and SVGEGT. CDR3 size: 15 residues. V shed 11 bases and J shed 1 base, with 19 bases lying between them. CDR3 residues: CAGRRRGIGTDTQYF. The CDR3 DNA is TGTGCCGGCCGGCGGAGGGGGATTGGCACAGATACGCAGTATTTT.

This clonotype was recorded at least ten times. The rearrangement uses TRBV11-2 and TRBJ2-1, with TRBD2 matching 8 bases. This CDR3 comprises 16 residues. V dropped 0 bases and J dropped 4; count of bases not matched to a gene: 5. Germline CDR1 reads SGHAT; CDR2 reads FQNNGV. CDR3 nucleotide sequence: TGTGCCAGCAGCTTAGATCTGGCTAGCGGGTACAATGAGCAGTTCTTC. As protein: CASSLDLASGYNEQFF.

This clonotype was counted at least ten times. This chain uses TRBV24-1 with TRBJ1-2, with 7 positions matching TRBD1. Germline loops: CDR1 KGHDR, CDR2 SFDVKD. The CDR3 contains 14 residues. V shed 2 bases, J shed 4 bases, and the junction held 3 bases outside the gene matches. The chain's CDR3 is CATSDSGQLYGYTF. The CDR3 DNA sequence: TGTGCCACCAGTGATTCGGGACAGCTCTATGGCTACACCTTC.

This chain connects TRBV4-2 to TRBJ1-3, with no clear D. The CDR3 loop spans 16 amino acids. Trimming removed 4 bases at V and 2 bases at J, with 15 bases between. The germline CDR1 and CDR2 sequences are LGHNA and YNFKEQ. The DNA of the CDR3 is TGTGCCAGCAGCCTGGGAGGTGCTGGAACTGGAAACACCATATATTTT. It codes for CASSLGGAGTGNTIYF.

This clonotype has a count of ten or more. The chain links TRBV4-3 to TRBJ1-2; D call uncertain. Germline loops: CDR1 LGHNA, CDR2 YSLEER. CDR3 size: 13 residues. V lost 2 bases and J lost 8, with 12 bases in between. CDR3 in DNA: TGCGCCAGCAGCCAACGTTTGGAAGGAGGCTACACCTTC. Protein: CASSQRLEGGYTF.

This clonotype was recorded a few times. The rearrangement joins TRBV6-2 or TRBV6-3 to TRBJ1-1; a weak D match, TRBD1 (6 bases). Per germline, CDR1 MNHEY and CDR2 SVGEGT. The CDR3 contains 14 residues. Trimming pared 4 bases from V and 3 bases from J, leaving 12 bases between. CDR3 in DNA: TGTGCCAGCAGTTCTAGGGGGAGTGACACTGAAGCTTTCTTT. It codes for CASSSRGSDTEAFF.

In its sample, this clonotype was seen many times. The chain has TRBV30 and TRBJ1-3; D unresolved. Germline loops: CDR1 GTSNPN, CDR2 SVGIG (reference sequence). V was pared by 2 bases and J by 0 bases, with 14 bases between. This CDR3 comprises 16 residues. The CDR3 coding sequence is TGTGCCTGGAGTAACCGGGGTCTCGTCTCTGGAAACACCATATATTTT. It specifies CAWSNRGLVSGNTIYF.

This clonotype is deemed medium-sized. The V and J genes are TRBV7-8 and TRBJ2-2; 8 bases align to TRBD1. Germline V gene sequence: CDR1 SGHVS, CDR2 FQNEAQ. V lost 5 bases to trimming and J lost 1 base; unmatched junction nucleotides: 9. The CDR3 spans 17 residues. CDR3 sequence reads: CASSLHSGTGNTGELFF. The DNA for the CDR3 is TGTGCCAGCAGCCTTCATTCCGGGACAGGGAACACCGGGGAGCTGTTTTTT.

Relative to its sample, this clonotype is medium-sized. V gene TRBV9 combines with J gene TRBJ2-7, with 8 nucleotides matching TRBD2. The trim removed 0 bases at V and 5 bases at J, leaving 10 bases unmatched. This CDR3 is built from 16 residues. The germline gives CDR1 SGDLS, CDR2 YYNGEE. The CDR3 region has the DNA TGTGCCAGCAGCGTAGGAATACGGGAGGGCCGCGACGAGCAGTACTTC. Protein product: CASSVGIREGRDEQYF. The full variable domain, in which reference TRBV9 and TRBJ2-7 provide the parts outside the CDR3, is DSGVTQTPKHLITATGQRVTLRCSPRSGDLSVYWYQQSLDQGLQFLIQYYNGEERAKGNILERFSAQQFPDLHSELNLSSLELGDSALYFCASSVGIREGRDEQYFGPGTRLTVT.

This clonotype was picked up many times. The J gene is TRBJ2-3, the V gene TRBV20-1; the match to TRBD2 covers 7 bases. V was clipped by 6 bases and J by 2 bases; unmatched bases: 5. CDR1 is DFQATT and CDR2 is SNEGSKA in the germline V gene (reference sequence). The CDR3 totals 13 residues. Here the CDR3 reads CSASSGTTDTQYF. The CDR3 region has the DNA TGCAGTGCATCTAGCGGTACCACAGATACGCAGTATTTT.

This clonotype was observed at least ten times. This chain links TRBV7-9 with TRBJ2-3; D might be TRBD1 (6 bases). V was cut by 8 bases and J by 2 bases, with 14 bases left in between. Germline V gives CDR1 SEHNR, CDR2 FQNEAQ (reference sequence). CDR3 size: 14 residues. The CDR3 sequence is CASCRDTLTDTQYF. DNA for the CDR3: TGTGCCAGCTGCCGGGACACCCTCACAGATACGCAGTATTTT.

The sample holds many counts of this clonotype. CDR3 nucleotides: TGCAGTGGTAGCTGGGGGAACACAGATACGCAGTATTTT. Protein sequence: CSGSWGNTDTQYF. This chain links TRBV20-1 with TRBJ2-3; D tentatively reads TRBD1 or TRBD2 (5 bases each). V lost 7 bases, J lost 2 bases, and 13 bases lay in between. CDR3 length: 13 residues. Germline-derived CDR1 and CDR2 are DFQATT and SNEGSKA (reference sequence).

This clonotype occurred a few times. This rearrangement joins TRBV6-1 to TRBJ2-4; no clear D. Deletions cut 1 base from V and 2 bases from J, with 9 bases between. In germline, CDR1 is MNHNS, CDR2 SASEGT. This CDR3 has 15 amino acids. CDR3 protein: CASSEVRLSKNIQYF. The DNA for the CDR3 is TGTGCCAGCAGTGAAGTTCGCCTCTCCAAAAACATTCAGTACTTC.